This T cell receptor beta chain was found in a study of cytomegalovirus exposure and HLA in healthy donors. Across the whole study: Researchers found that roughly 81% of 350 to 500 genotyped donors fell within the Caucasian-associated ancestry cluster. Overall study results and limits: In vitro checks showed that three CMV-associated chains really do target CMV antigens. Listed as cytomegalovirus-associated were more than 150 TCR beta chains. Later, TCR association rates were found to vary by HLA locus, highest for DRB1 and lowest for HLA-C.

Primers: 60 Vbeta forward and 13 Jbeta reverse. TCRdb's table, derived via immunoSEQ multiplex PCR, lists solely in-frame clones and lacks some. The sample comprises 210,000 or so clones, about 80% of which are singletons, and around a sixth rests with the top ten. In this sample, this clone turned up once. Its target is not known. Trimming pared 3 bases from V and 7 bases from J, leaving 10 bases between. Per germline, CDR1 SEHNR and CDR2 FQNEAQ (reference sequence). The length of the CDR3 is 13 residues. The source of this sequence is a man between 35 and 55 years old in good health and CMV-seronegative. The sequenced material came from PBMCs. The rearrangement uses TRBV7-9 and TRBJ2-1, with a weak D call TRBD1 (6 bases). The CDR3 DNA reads TGTGCCAGCAGCTTCTCGACAGGAAATGAGCAGTTCTTC. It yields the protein CASSFSTGNEQFF.